These 14 T cell receptor beta chains were sequenced from one sample in a study of blood T cell repertoires in COVID-19. Produced via immunoSEQ multiplex PCR; TCRdb's table is partial and in-frame only. The data contain some 180,000 clones, about 88% of them singletons. The sequenced sample consisted of peripheral blood. These receptors were collected from a man aged 50 to 60 with COVID-19, enrolled during active disease.

The chain carries TRBV7-9 and TRBJ2-3; the match to TRBD2 covers 8 bases. Germline V gives CDR1 SEHNR, CDR2 FQNEAQ (reference sequence). J gave up 2 bases and V 6 bases, and 16 bases lay outside the gene matches. This CDR3 region has 18 residues. In nucleotides, the CDR3 is TGTGCCAGCAGTCCGAGGGGCGGGGGGCCGGCCTCCACAGATACGCAGTATTTT. This sequence encodes CASSPRGGGPASTDTQYF.

This rearrangement joins TRBV7-8 to TRBJ2-2, with TRBD1 matching 9 bases. Germline lookup yields CDR1 SGHVS and CDR2 FQNEAQ. Trimming cost V 6 bases and J 2 bases; bases outside gene matches: 4. The CDR3 runs to 15 residues. CDR3 in DNA: TGTGCCAGCAGGAAACAGGGGGCAAACACCGGGGAGCTGTTTTTT. The encoded protein is CASRKQGANTGELFF. The full variable domain, completed using reference TRBV7-8 and TRBJ2-2, is GAGVSQSPRYKVAKRGQDVALRCDPISGHVSLFWYQQALGQGPEFLTYFQNEAQLDKSGLPSDRFFAERPEGSVSTLKIQRTQQEDSAVYLCASRKQGANTGELFFGEGSRLTVL.

V is TRBV3-1 (or the pseudogene TRBV3-2) and J is TRBJ2-1; D might be TRBD2 (6 bases). Germline V CDR1 and CDR2: LGHDT, YNNKEL (reference sequence). The CDR3 loop spans 14 amino acids. The V end lost 3 bases, the J end lost 10 bases, and 16 bases lay between the germline ends. CDR3 residues: CASSHPGGAREQFF. Written as DNA, the CDR3 is TGTGCCAGCAGCCACCCCGGGGGAGCGAGAGAGCAGTTCTTC.

The V call is TRBV19, the J call TRBJ1-2; 9 nucleotides line up with TRBD1. Germline CDR1 and CDR2: LNHDA and SQIVND (reference sequence). The trim removed 6 bases at V and 7 bases at J, leaving 12 bases unmatched. The CDR3 loop spans 15 amino acids. CDR3 DNA: TGTGCCAGTAGCCCGGGACAGGGCTCCTTCTCTGGCTACACCTTC. It yields the protein CASSPGQGSFSGYTF.

This chain joins TRBV6-2 or TRBV6-3 and TRBJ1-4; a possible D gene is TRBD1 (5 bases). The germline V gene has CDR1 MNHEY and CDR2 SVGEGT. CDR3 size: 16 residues. V lost 6 bases, J lost 7 bases, and 21 bases lay in between. CDR3 DNA sequence: TGTGCCAGCAGCCTTCCGGGTGACAGAACCGGTGAAAAACTGTTTTTT. Protein: CASSLPGDRTGEKLFF.

V usage is TRBV6-5 and J usage is TRBJ2-5, with 9 bases identical to TRBD1. The CDR3 has 13 amino acids. After removal of 8 bases from V and 2 bases from J, the junction contained 3 bases not matched to a gene. CDR1 is MNHEY, CDR2 SVGAGI, per germline. CDR3 sequence reads: CASGTGRQETQYF. The DNA for the CDR3 is TGTGCCAGCGGGACAGGGAGACAAGAGACCCAGTACTTC.

The chain couples TRBV19 to TRBJ2-2, with 11 positions matching TRBD2. V lost 5 bases, J lost 0 bases, and 11 bases stayed unmatched. From germline, CDR1 is LNHDA and CDR2 SQIVND (reference sequence). This CDR3 region has 19 residues. CDR3 in DNA: TGTGCCAGTAGTCCAATAGCTAGCGGGAGGTTCTCGAACACCGGGGAGCTGTTTTTT. Amino acids: CASSPIASGRFSNTGELFF.

The V gene is TRBV5-6, the J gene TRBJ2-1, with 8 bases that match TRBD1. The CDR3 has 16 amino acids. Looked up from germline, CDR1 is SGHDT and CDR2 is YYEEEE. The trim removed 4 bases at V and 7 bases at J, leaving 13 bases unmatched. The CDR3 DNA is TGTGCCAGCAGCCCCACGACAGGGGTCCCAACGAATGAGCAGTTCTTC. Translation gives CASSPTTGVPTNEQFF.

The chain carries TRBV27 and TRBJ2-7; D is possibly TRBD1 (5 bases). The length of the CDR3 is 13 residues. Trimming shortened V by 5 bases and J by 3 bases, and 11 bases separated the two germline ends. Germline lookup yields CDR1 MNHEY and CDR2 SMNVEV (reference sequence). The CDR3 reads CASSGLDIYEQYF. The CDR3 coding sequence is TGTGCCAGCAGTGGCCTGGACATCTACGAGCAGTACTTC.

The V gene is TRBV6-5, the J gene TRBJ2-7; possible D gene TRBD1, 5 bases. From germline, CDR1 is MNHEY and CDR2 SVGAGI. V lost 6 bases, J lost 6 bases, and 12 bases lay in between. The length of the CDR3 is 12 residues. The CDR3 spells CASSTDTSEQYF. The CDR3 coding sequence is TGTGCCAGCAGCACGGACACTTCCGAGCAGTACTTC.

This chain links TRBV6-6 with TRBJ2-2; TRBD2 is a possible D gene (5 bases). The germline V gene encodes CDR1 MNHNY and CDR2 SVGAGI (reference sequence). This CDR3 contains 13 residues. The V gene lost 5 bases and the J gene lost 5 bases, with 9 bases spanning the gap. CDR3 DNA: TGTGCCAGCAGTAATCGGGAAACCGGGGAGCTGTTTTTT. Translating gives CASSNRETGELFF.

The rearrangement links TRBV6-5 to TRBJ2-7; 7 nucleotides agree with TRBD2. The CDR3 has 15 residues. Germline V lookup: CDR1 MNHEY, CDR2 SVGAGI. Trimming took 4 bases from V and 1 from J; bases not matched to a gene: 7. CDR3 loop: CASSFGGRSSYEQYF. In nucleotides, the CDR3 is TGTGCCAGCAGTTTTGGCGGGAGATCTTCCTACGAGCAGTACTTC.

This clone was recorded once. The V call is TRBV4-2, the J call TRBJ2-3; 7 bases map to TRBD2. The CDR3 consists of 18 residues. Germline V gene data show CDR1 as LGHNA and CDR2 as YNFKEQ. V trimming: 0 bases; J trimming: 4 bases; junction bases outside the gene matches: 13. CDR3: CASSQDLVAGVGSDTQYF. The CDR3, as DNA: TGTGCCAGCAGCCAAGATCTGGTTGCGGGAGTAGGGTCAGATACGCAGTATTTT.

V is TRBV19 and J is TRBJ2-3; 12 bases map to TRBD1. Looked up from germline, CDR1 is LNHDA and CDR2 is SQIVND (reference sequence). V lost 9 bases, J lost 4 bases, and 8 bases stayed unmatched. The CDR3 covers 15 residues. The CDR3 protein is CASKTGQGAADTQYF. The CDR3 region has the DNA TGTGCCAGCAAGACGGGACAGGGGGCCGCAGATACGCAGTATTTT.